This T cell receptor beta chain was captured by sequencing in a study of blood T cells in healthy people across ages (dated by TCRdb to the mid-2010s). A note on the overall study: In model experiments, roughly one uniquely barcoded TCR beta cDNA molecule per two T cells was captured by template switching. Age-related changes in TCR beta repertoire diversity were measured in the study by deep sequencing normalized with unique cDNA molecular identifiers. The donors were split into four age groups: young (average approximately 16 years), middle-aged (around 40), aged (62) and long-lived (under 90). To avoid experimental bias, donors of different ages were randomly spread across the sequencing lanes. Two additional independent replicas of 1 million unique cDNA reads from the same blood draw were analyzed for two donors (one aged 18 to 30 and one aged 80 or older). Beyond this particular receptor, the publication reports: Estimates of total diversity from one million sequenced T cells were regarded as lower bounds and underestimates. A strong correlation was found between observed TCR beta diversity and the percentage of naive T cells measured by flow cytometry. Observed TCR beta diversity per million T cells fell roughly linearly with age, and a significant reduction was already apparent by age roughly 41. Compared with the aged group, the long-lived group had more naive CD4+ T cells, fewer expanded clones and increased TCR diversity, a pattern suggesting age selection. Because profiling used bulk unsorted PBMCs, naive and antigen-experienced compartments could not be compared conclusively. The CMV infection status of donors was not known, potentially confounding age-related changes in expanded clonotypes.

The method was 5' RACE. Sequencing instrument: Illumina HiSeq 2500. The second PCR ran for about 6 to 12 cycles and used a J-beta primer mix along with a sample-barcoded 5' primer. Each TCR beta cDNA molecule received a unique molecular identifier from a template-switch 5' adaptor carrying 12 random nucleotides. Each sample yielded at least 3 million CDR3-containing paired-end reads. All of the RNA was converted into first-strand cDNA using the Mint cDNA synthesis kit, with a TRBC-specific oligonucleotide serving as the primer. All cDNA was treated with uracil-DNA glycosylase and then went through a first 18-cycle PCR with the universal primers M1SS and BC2_uni_R. The paper's data handling went like this. For normalization, 1 million high-quality reads were randomly selected from each sample, with every read carrying a distinct molecular identifier. Instead of being binned into consensus sequences, reads that shared molecular identifiers were thrown out. MiTCR, set to a Q25 quality threshold and the strictest error-elimination algorithm, was used for CDR3 identification, clonotype clustering and error correction. A nonparametric unseen species model with Euler transformation was used to estimate lower-bound total TCR beta diversity. TCRdb trimmed public reads at Q25 via fastp, called clones via MiXCR and kept in-frame beta chains. Duplicate CDR3 protein sequences are folded into a single record with the most common DNA and genes. TCRdb, not the authors, supplied the V and J calls. The sample has hundreds of thousands of distinct CDR3 sequences on record, more than 40% of them singletons. The ten largest account for around 32% of the sample.

V lost 4 bases and J lost 5 bases; the stretch between them is 17 bases long. In the germline V gene (reference sequence), CDR1 corresponds to MNHEY and CDR2 to SMNVEV. The CDR3 goes from the cysteine to the phenylalanine over 15 residues. Only the CDR3 part of the read is kept: 45 bases, read in frame from the first base. Donors were 30 to 45 systemically healthy Caucasian individuals from Russia aged roughly 6 to 100 years. Each donor gave about 11 milliliters of peripheral blood, drawn into EDTA-treated Vacutainer tubes. Ficoll-Paque density-gradient centrifugation was used to isolate PBMCs, with at least 6.5 million per sample. Total RNA, at least 5.5 micrograms per sample, was extracted from PBMCs with Trizol reagent. For every donor, an aliquot of PBMCs went through flow cytometry to measure the percentages of naive CD45RAhigh/CD27high T cells. A few counts support this clonotype. This clone's antigen is unknown. It has no much larger one-base neighbor in the sample; base qualities were not kept.

The source of this sequence is an older woman in good health. What was sequenced was blood. This sequence uses TRBV27 and TRBJ2-5, and perhaps TRBD2 as D gene, on 6 matching bases. The nucleotide sequence is TGTGCCAGCAGTTCGGACGGGGGTAAGAGGGAGACCCAGTACTTC. Its translation is CASSSDGGKRETQYF.